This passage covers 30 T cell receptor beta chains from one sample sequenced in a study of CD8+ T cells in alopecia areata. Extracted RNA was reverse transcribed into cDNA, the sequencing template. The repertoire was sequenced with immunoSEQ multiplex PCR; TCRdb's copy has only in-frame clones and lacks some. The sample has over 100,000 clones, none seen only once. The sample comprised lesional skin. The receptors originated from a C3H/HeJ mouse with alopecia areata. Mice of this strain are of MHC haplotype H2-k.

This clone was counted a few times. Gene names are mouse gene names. The sequenced part of the CDR3 DNA is TGCACCTGCAGTGCAGTAACTGGGGGGAAGTAT. This sequence encodes CTCSAVTGGKY. The whole CDR3 is CTCSAVTGGKYEQYF. The gene calls are TRBV1 and TRBJ2-7, with TRBD2 matching over 9 bases. The read comes to an end 4 residues before the CDR3 does, leaving the germline J gene to fill in the end. This CDR3 has 15 residues. Germline values: CDR1 NSQYPW, CDR2 LRSPGD (reference sequence).

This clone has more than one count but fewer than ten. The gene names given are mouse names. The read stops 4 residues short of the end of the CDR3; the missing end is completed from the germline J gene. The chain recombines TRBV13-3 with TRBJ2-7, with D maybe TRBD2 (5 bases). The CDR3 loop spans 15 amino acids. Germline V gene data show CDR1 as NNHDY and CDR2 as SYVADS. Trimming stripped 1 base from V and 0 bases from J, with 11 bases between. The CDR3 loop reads CASSDTGLSSYEQYF. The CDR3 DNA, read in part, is TGTGCCAGCAGTGATACCGGACTTAGCTCCTAT.

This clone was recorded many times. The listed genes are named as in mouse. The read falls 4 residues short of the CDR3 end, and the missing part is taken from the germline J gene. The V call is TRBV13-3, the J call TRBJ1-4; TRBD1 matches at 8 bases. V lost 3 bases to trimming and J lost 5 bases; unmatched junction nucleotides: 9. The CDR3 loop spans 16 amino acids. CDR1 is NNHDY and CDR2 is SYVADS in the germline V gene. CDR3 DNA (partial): TGTGCCAGCAGTGCCCTACAGGGGGTACCTAACGAA. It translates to CASSALQGVPNE. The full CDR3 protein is CASSALQGVPNERLFF.

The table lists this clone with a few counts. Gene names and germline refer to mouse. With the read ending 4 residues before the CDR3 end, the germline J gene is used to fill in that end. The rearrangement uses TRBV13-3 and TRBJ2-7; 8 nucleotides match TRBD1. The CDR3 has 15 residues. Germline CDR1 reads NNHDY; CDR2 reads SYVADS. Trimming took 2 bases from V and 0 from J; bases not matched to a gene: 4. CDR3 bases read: TGTGCCAGCAGTGAAGGACAGGGCCGCTCCTAT. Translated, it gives CASSEGQGRSY. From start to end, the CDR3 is CASSEGQGRSYEQYF.

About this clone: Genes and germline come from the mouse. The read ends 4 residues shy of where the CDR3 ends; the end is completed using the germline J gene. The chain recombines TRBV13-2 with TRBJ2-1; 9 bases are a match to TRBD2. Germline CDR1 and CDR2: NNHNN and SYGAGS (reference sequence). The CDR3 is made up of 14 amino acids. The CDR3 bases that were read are TGTGCCAGCGGCCGGACTGGGGATGGGGCT. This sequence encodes CASGRTGDGA. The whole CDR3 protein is CASGRTGDGAEQFF.

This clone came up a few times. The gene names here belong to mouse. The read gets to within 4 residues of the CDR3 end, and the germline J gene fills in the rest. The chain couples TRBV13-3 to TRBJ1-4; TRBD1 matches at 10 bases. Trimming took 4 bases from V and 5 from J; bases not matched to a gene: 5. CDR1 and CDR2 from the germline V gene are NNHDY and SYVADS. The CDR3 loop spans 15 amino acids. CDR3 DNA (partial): TGTGCCAGCAGTACGGGACAGGGGTTAAACGAA. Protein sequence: CASSTGQGLNE. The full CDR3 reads CASSTGQGLNERLFF.

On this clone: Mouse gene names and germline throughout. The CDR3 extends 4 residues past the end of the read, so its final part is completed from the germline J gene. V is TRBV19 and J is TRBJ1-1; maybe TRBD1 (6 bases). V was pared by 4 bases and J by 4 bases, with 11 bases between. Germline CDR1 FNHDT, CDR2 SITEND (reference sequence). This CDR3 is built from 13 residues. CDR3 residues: CASSLTGFTEVFF. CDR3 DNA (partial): TGTGCCAGCAGTCTCACAGGGTTCACA.

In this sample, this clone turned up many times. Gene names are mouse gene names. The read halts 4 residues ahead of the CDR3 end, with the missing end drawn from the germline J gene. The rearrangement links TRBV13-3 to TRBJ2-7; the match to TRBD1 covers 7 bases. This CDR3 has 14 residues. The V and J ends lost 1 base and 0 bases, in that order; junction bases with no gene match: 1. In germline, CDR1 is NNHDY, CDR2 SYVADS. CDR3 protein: CASSDWTGSYEQYF. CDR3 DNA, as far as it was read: TGTGCCAGCAGTGATTGGACAGGCTCCTAT.

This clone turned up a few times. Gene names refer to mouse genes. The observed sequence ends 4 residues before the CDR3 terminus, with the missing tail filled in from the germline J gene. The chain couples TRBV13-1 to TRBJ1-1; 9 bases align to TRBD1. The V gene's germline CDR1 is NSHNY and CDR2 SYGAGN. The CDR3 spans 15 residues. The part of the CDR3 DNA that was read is TGTGCCAGCAGTGGCCTCTTCCGGGACAGGGAA. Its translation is CASSGLFRDRE. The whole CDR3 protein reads CASSGLFRDREEVFF.

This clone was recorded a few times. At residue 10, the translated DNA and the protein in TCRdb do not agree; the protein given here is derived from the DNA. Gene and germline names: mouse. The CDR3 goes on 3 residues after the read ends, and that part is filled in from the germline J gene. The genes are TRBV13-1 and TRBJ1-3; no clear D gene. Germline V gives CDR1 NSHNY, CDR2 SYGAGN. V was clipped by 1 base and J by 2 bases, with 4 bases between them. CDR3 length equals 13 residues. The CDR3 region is CASSDLAGNTLYF. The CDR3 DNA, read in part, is TGTGCCAGCAGTGATCTGGCTGGAAATACG.

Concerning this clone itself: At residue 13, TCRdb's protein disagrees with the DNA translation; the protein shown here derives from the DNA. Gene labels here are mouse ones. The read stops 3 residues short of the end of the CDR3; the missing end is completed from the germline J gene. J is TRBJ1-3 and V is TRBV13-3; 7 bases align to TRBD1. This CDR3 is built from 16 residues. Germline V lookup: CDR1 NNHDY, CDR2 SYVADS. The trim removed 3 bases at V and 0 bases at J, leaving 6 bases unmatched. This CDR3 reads CASSGGTANSGNTLYF. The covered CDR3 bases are TGTGCCAGCAGTGGTGGGACAGCAAATTCTGGAAATACG.

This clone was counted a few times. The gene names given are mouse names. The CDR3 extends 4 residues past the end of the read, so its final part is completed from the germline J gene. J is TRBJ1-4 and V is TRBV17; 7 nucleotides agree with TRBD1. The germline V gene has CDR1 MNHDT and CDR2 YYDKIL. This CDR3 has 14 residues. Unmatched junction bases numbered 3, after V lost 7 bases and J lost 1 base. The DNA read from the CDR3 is TGTGCTAGCACGGGACAGAATTCCAACGAA. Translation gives CASTGQNSNE. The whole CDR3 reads CASTGQNSNERLFF.

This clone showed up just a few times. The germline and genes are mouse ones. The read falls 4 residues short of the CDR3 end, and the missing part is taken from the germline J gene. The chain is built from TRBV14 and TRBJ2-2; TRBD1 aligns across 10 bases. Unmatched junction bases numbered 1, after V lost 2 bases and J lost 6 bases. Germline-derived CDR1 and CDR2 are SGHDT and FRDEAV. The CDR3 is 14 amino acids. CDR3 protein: CASSFGQGAGQLYF. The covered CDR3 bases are TGTGCCAGCAGTTTTGGACAGGGGGCCGGG.

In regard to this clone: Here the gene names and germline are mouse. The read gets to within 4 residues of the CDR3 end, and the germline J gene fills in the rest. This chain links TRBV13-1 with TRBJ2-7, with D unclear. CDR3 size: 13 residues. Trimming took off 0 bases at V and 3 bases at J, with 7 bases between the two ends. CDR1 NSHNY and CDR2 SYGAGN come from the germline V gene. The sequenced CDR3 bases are TGTGCCAGCAGTGATGTAACAGACTAT. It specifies CASSDVTDY. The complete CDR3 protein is CASSDVTDYEQYF.

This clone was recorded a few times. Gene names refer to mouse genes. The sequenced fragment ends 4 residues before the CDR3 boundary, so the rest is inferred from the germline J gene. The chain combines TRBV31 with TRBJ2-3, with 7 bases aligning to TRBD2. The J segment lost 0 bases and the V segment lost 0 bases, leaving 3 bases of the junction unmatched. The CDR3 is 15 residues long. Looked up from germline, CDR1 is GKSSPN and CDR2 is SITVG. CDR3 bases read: TGTGCCTGGAGTCTAACCTGGGGGAGTGCAGAA. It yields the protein CAWSLTWGSAE. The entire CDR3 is CAWSLTWGSAETLYF.

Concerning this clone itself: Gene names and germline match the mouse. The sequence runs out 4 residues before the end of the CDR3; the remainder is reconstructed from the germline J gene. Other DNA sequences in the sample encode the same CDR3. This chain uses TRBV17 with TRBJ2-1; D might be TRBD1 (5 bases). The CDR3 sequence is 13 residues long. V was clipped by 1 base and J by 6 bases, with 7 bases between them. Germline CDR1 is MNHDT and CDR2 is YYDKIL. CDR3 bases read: TGTGCTAGCAGTAGAGGGCAGGGTGCT. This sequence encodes CASSRGQGA. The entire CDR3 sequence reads CASSRGQGAEQFF.

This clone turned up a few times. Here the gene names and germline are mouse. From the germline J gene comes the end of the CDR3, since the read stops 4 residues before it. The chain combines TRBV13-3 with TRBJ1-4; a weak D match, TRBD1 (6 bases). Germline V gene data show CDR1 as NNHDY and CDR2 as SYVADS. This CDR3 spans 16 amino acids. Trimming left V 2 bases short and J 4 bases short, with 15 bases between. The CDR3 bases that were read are TGTGCCAGCAGTGAATGGGAGGGACAACTCAACGAA. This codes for CASSEWEGQLNE. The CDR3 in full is CASSEWEGQLNERLFF.

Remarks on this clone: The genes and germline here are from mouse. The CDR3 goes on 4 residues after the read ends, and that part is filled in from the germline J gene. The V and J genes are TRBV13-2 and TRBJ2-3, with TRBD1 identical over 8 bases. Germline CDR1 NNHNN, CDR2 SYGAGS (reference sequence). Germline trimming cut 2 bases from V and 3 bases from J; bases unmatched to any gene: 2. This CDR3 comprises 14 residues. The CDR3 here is CASGDRQGAETLYF. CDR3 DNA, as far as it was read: TGTGCCAGCGGTGACAGACAGGGGGCAGAA.

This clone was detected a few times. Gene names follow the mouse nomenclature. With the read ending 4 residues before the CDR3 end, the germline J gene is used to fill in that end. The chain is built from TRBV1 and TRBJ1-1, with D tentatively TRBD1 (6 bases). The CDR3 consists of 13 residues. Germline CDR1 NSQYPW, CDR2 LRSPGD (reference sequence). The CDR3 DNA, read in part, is TGCACCTGCAGTGCTGGGACAATCCCA. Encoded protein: CTCSAGTIP. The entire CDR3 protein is CTCSAGTIPEVFF.

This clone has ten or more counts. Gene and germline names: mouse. The CDR3 is CASSGYYAEQFF. Incomplete CDR3 DNA: TGTGCCAGCTCTGGGTACTATGCT. The chain uses TRBV13-3 and TRBJ2-1, with TRBD2 as a possible D gene (5 bases). Coverage ceases 4 residues before the CDR3 finishes, and the germline J gene fills in the end. V was shortened by 7 bases and J by 2 bases, with 7 bases between the two germline ends. CDR1 is NNHDY, CDR2 SYVADS, per germline. The CDR3 length is 12 residues.

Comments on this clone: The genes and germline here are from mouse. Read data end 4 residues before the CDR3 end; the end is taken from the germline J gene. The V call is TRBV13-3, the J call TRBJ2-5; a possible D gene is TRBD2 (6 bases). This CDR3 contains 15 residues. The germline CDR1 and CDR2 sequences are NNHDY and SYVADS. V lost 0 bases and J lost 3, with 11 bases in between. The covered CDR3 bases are TGTGCCAGCAGTGATGGGGGGACTCCACAAGAC. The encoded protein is CASSDGGTPQD. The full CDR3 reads CASSDGGTPQDTQYF.

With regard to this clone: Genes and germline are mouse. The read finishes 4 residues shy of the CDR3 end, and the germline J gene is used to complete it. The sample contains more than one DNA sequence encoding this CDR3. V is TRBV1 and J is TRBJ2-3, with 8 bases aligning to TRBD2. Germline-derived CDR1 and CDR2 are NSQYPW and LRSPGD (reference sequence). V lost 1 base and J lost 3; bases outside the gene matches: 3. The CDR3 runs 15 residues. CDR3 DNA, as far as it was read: TGCACCTGCAGTGCAGGGGGGGGCGCGGCAGAA. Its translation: CTCSAGGGAAE. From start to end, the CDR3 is CTCSAGGGAAETLYF.

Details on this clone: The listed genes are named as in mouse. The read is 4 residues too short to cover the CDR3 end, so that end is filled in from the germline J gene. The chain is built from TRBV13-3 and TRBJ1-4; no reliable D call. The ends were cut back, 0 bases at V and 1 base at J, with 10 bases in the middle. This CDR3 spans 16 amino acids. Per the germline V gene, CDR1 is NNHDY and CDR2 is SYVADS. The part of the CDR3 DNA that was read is TGTGCCAGCAGTGATGCGGTCAGGAGTTCCAACGAA. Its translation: CASSDAVRSSNE. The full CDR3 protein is CASSDAVRSSNERLFF.

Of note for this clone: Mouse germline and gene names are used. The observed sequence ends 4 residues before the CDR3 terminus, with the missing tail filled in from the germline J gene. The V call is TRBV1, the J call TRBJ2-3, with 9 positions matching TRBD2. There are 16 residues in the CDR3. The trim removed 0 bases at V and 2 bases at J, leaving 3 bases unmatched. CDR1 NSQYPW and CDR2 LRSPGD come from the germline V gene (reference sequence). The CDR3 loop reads CTCSADGGADAETLYF. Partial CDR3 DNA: TGCACCTGCAGTGCAGATGGGGGGGCAGATGCAGAA.

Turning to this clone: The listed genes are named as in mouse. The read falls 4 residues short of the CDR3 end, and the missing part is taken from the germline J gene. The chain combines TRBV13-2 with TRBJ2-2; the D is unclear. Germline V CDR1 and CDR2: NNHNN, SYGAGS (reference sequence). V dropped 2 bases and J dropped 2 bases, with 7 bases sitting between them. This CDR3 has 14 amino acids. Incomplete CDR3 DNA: TGTGCCAGCGGTGAGATTGGGAACACCGGG. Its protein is CASGEIGNTG. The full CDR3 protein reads CASGEIGNTGQLYF.

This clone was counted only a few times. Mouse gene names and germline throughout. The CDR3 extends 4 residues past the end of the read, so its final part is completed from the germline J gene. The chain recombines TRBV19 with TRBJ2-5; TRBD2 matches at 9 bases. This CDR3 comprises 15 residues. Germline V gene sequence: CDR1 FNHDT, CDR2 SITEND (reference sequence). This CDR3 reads CASRPSGTGTDTQYF. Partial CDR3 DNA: TGTGCCAGCAGGCCTTCCGGGACTGGGACGGAC. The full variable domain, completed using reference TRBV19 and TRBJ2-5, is GGIITQTPKFLIGQEGQKLTLKCQQNFNHDTMYWYRQDSGKGLRLIYYSITENDLQKGDLSEGYDASREKKSSFSLTVTSAQKNEMAVFLCASRPSGTGTDTQYFGPGTRLLVL.

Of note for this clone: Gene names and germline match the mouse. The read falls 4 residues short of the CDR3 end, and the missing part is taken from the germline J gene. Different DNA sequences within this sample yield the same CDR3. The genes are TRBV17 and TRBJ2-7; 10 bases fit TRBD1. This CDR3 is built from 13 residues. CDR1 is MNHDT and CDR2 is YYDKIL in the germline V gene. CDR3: CASRPTGGDEQYF. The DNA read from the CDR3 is TGTGCTAGCAGACCGACAGGGGGCGAT.

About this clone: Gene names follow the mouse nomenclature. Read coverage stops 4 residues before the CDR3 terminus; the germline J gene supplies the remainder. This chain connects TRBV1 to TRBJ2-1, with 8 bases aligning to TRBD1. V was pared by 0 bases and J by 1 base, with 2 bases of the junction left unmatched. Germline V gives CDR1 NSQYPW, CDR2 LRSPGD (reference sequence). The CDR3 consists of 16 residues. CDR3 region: CTCSAETGVNYAEQFF. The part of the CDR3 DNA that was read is TGCACCTGCAGTGCAGAGACAGGGGTAAACTATGCT.

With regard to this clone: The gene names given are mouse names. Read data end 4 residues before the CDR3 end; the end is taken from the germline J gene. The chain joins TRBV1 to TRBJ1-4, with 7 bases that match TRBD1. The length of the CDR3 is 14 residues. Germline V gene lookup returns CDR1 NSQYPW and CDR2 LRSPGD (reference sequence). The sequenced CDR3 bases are TGCACCTGCAGTGAGACAGGGTTCGGCGAA. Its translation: CTCSETGFGE. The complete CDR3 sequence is CTCSETGFGERLFF. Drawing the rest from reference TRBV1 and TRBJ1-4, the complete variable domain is VTLLEQNPRWRLVPRGQAVNLRCILKNSQYPWMSWYQQDLQKQLQWLFTLRSPGDKEVKSLPGADYLATRVTDTELRLQVANMSQGRTLYCTCSETGFGERLFFGHGTKLSVL.

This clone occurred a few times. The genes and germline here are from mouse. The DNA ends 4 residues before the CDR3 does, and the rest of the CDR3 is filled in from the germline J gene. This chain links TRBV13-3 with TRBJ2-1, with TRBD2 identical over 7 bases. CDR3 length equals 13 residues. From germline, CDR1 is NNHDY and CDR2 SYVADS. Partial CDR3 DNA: TGTGCCAGCAGTAGGGCTGGGGGAGCT. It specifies CASSRAGGA. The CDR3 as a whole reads CASSRAGGAEQFF.